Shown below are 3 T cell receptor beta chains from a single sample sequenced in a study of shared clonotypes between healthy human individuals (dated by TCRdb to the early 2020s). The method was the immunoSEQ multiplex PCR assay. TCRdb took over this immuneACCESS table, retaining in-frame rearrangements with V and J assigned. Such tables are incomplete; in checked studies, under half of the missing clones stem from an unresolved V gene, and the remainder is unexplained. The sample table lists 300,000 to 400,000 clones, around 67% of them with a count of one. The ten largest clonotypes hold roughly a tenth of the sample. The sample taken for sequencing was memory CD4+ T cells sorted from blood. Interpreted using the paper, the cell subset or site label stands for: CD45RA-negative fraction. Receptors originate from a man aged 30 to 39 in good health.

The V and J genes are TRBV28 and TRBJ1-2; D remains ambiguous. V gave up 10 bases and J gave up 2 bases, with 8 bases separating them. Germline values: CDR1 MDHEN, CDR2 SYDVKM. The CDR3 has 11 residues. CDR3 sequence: CATSLNYGYTF. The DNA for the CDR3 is TGTGCCACATCTTTGAACTATGGCTACACCTTC.

The CDR3 sequence is CASSRGTGEQFF. Written as DNA, the CDR3 is TGTGCCAGCAGTCGCGGGACGGGGGAGCAGTTCTTC. The chain uses TRBV7-8 and TRBJ2-1; TRBD2 is a possible D gene (6 bases). This CDR3 is built from 12 residues. Trimming cost V 6 bases and J 10 bases, with 13 bases left between them. CDR1 is SGHVS and CDR2 is FQNEAQ in the germline V gene.

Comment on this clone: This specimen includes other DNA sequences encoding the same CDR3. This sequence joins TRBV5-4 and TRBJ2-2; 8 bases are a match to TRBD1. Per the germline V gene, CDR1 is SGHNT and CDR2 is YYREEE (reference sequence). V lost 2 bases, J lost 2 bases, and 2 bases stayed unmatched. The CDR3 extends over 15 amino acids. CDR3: CASSLGQGNTGELFF. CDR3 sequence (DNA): TGTGCCAGCAGCTTAGGACAGGGCAACACCGGGGAGCTGTTTTTT.